A single T cell receptor (beta chain) is shown here with its context. Repertoires were generated with immunoSEQ multiplex PCR, while TCRdb's copy carries only in-frame clones and drops some. The sample holds under 150,000 clones, 65% to 85% seen once. Looked up from germline, CDR1 is MGHRA and CDR2 is YSYEKL. Trimming removed 3 bases at V and 2 bases at J, with 10 bases between. The CDR3 is 14 residues long. The data derive from a study of blood T cell repertoires in COVID-19. About the research overall: The United States, Italy and Spain were the sources of the acute and convalescent COVID-19 samples. T cells, B-cell-depleted T cells, or PBMCs provided the cDNA or gDNA that served as material.

Material: peripheral blood. V is TRBV4-1 and J is TRBJ2-5; maybe TRBD1 (6 bases). The sequence derives from a man between 45 and 60 years old with active or convalescent COVID-19. The CDR3 is CASSHPGQQETQYF. CDR3 DNA sequence: TGCGCCAGCAGCCACCCCGGACAGCAAGAGACCCAGTACTTC.